Following are 6 T cell receptor beta chains from one sample sequenced in a study of T cells in Graves' hyperthyroidism and ophthalmopathy. Regions amplified from RNA transcripts were the TCR beta CDR3 regions. A set of HTBI primers served as the primers for a first-round RT-PCR of the TCR CDR3. Via MiXCR, TCRdb re-called the multiplex PCR reads, giving one row per CDR3 protein. The data show 500,000 or so distinct CDR3 sequences, roughly 15% seen once. Sequencing was done on a sample of blood. The receptors shown here come from a woman aged 25 to 39 with Graves' ophthalmopathy.

The chain recombines TRBV6-2 or TRBV6-3 with TRBJ2-2; D is unresolved. Germline V gives CDR1 MNHEY, CDR2 SVGEGT. This CDR3 is 14 amino acids long. The ends were cut back, 2 bases at V and 4 bases at J, with 8 bases in the middle. This chain's CDR3 is CASSYPYGTGELFF. The DNA of the CDR3 is TGTGCCAGCAGTTACCCTTATGGCACCGGGGAGCTGTTTTTT.

Concerning this clonotype itself: Mismatch with germline at one junction end may stem from a read error. V gene TRBV3-1 combines with J gene TRBJ1-1; unclear D gene. The CDR3 has 12 amino acids. CDR1 is LGHDT, CDR2 YNNKEL, per germline (reference sequence). The CDR3 nucleotides are TGTGCAAGCAGCCAAGCAGCAGAGGAAGCTTTCTTT. Amino acid sequence: CASSQAAEEAFF.

This clonotype was seen many times. The V and J genes are TRBV12-3 or TRBV12-4 and TRBJ2-5, with TRBD1 matching 7 bases. This CDR3 contains 16 residues. J was trimmed by 5 bases and V by 6 bases; bases with no gene match: 15. This CDR3 reads CASRRDRDPSFETQYF. The CDR3, as DNA: TGTGCCAGCAGAAGAGACAGGGACCCTAGTTTTGAGACCCAGTACTTC.

On this clonotype itself: It may be a read error: a sequence one base away is much more abundant. The chain carries TRBV6-2 or TRBV6-3 and TRBJ2-1; possible D gene TRBD2, 5 bases. CDR1 is MNHEY and CDR2 is SVGEGT in the germline V gene. CDR3 length equals 12 residues. The CDR3 sequence: CASSYPGNEHFF. CDR3 sequence (DNA): TGTGCCAGCAGTTACCCGGGGAATGAGCATTTCTTC.

Ten or more counts support this clonotype. The J gene is TRBJ1-5, the V gene TRBV2; the D is unclear. Trimming cost V 3 bases and J 11 bases, with 8 bases left between them. The germline V gene has CDR1 SNHLY and CDR2 FYNNEI. The CDR3 covers 11 residues. CDR3 in DNA: TGTGCCAGCAGTGATGTCTGGACCCAGCATTTT. Translating it yields CASSDVWTQHF.

The chain employs TRBV29-1 and TRBJ2-1, with TRBD2 matching over 8 bases. V was clipped by 5 bases and J by 6 bases; unmatched bases: 3. The germline V gene encodes CDR1 SQVTM and CDR2 ANQGSEA. The CDR3 loop spans 12 amino acids. This CDR3 is CSVLAGGNEQFF. The CDR3 DNA follows: TGCAGCGTTCTAGCGGGTGGCAATGAGCAGTTCTTC.